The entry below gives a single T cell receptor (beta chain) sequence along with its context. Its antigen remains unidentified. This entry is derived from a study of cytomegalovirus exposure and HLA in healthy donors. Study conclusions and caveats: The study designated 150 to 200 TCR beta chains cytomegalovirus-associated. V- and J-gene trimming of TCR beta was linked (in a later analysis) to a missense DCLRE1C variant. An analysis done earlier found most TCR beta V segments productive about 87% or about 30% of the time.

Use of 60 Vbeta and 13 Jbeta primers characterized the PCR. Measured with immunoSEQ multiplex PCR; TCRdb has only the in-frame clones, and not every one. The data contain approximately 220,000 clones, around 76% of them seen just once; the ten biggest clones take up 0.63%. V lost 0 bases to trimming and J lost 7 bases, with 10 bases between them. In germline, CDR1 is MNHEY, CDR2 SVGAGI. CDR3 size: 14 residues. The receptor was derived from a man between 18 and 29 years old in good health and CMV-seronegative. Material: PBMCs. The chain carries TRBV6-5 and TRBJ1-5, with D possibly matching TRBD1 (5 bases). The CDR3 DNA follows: TGTGCCAGCAGTTACTCGGGAGGGGCACAGCCCCAGCATTTT. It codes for CASSYSGGAQPQHF.